This TCR beta chain was identified in a study of OX40 agonist ivuxolimab in advanced cancers. Clones were read by immunoSEQ multiplex PCR, and TCRdb kept only the in-frame ones, dropping some. The sample contains around 72,000 clones, more than 85% of which appear only once. The starting material was CD4+ or CD8+ T cells sorted from blood, obtained in a trial of the OX40 agonist ivuxolimab. The TCR sequence derives from an adult with an advanced solid tumor such as melanoma, head and neck, liver or kidney cancer.

For the CDR3, the DNA is TGTGCCAGCAGCTCGCAGGGGGCTAAAGAGACCCAGTACTTC. Amino acids: CASSSQGAKETQYF. The chain couples TRBV7-2 to TRBJ2-5, with 8 bases identical to TRBD1. From germline, CDR1 is SGHTA and CDR2 FQGNSA. The length of the CDR3 is 14 residues. V lost 4 bases to trimming and J lost 3 bases; unmatched junction nucleotides: 4. The variable domain in full, completed from reference TRBV7-2 and TRBJ2-5, reads GAGVSQSPSNKVTEKGKDVELRCDPISGHTALYWYRQSLGQGLEFLIYFQGNSAPDKSGLPSDRFSAERTGGSVSTLTIQRTQQEDSAVYLCASSSQGAKETQYFGPGTRLLVL.